This record covers a single T cell receptor (beta chain). This clone was seen only a few times. The clone's antigen remains unknown. There are no base qualities to consult, and no much larger clone falls within one base. Preparation of the library involved the immunoSEQ multiplex PCR assay. In the original analysis: A statistical classification framework was built for diagnosing cytomegalovirus status from the catalog of TCR beta chain sequences. Here the immuneACCESS table is served through TCRdb, limited to in-frame sequences with V and J called. Missing clones are a known gap in these copies; in checked studies unresolved V genes cover under half, and the rest lacks a known reason. That table supplies the V and J calls and clone size; D and trimming were determined from the DNA. This sample has roughly 300,000 clones in its table, and 87% of those were observed once. Jointly, the top ten make up approximately 1.1% of the sample.

Donors formed part of the validation cohort, which comprised 120 subjects and was distinct from the first cohort of fewer than 750 subjects. V gives up 6 bases and J gives up 0 bases, and the segment between their germline ends measures 20 bases. The CDR3 starts with the cysteine, ends with the phenylalanine, and has 17 residues. Only the CDR3 portion is preserved as DNA: 51 bases, with reading frame beginning at the first base. Per the germline V gene, MDHEN is the CDR1 and SYDVKM is the CDR2. The source of the sample is a study of cytomegalovirus exposure and HLA in healthy donors (dated 2017 in TCRdb). Concerning the study at large: A later analysis indicated that the 120 or so validation repertoires were generated on the platform also employed for the 720 or so repertoires of the first cohort. The study aimed to test whether cataloging public T cell receptors could reveal signatures of past pathogen exposure. Besides the first cohort of approximately 710 subjects, a separate validation cohort made up of 120 different subjects was used. The study combined high-throughput TCR immunosequencing, statistical association of individual TCRs with disease status, and machine learning to predict cytomegalovirus infection status. Overall study results and their limits: The authors suggested that the approach could potentially be extended to other disease states and immunological phenotypes. Most TCR sequences were observed very rarely across donors, whereas some public TCRs were present in many individuals. A few of the identified cytomegalovirus-associated TCR beta chains were confirmed in vitro to be specific for cytomegalovirus antigens. The classifier was reported to diagnose cytomegalovirus status with high specificity and sensitivity in both the original cohort and the validation cohort. All 120 or so repertoires were used to score co-occurrence in the validation cohort in a later analysis, because that analysis had no HLA typing for the cohort. A total of 164 TCR beta chains were listed by the study as associated with cytomegalovirus. Of the cluster scores, 85% to 95% were above 0 in a later analysis, which found that TCRs clustered in the first cohort also tended to co-occur in the roughly 130 validation repertoires.

This chain is built from TRBV28 and TRBJ1-1, with the D gene not confidently named. The source material was PBMCs. This TCR was recovered from a woman in her 30s in good health and CMV-seropositive. The CDR3 is CASSLESQTRMNTEAFF. At the DNA level, the sequence is TGTGCCAGCAGCCTCGAGAGTCAGACAAGAATGAACACTGAAGCTTTCTTT.